This TCR beta chain was recovered during a study of cytomegalovirus exposure and HLA in healthy donors (dated by TCRdb to about 2017). About the full investigation: An earlier analysis of roughly 570 of the donors reported 276 Gb of sequence data and 95 million to 140 million unique TCR beta sequences obtained from about 170 million T cells. Approximately 300 gigabases of sequencing data and 70 million to 95 million unique TCR sequences made up an early release that covered under 750 HLA-typed donors. The genetic ancestry cluster associated with self-reported Caucasian donors included roughly four fifths of the approximately 400 genotyped donors. The study aimed to test whether signatures of past pathogen exposure could be identified by cataloging public T cell receptors. The study profiled the T cell repertoires of 666 subjects by immunosequencing and related them to cytomegalovirus serostatus. Besides the first cohort of under 700 subjects, a separate validation cohort made up of 120 or so different subjects was used. High-throughput TCR immunosequencing, statistical association of individual TCRs with disease status, and machine learning were combined to predict cytomegalovirus infection status. A later analysis re-analyzed previously published TCR beta repertoires from roughly 690 donors and added high-resolution HLA genotyping to study TCR occurrence patterns. Rather than drawing on any new phenotypic data, the later analysis identified candidate immune exposures from TCR beta sequences and the way those sequences occurred across donors. To decide whether each TCR beta V gene segment behaved as functional or pseudogenic, an earlier analysis of 587 of the donors relied on high-throughput TCR beta sequencing. Donor age, sex, ethnicity and CMV serostatus were compiled alongside the repertoire data. Genome-wide SNP genotypes for about 65% of the roughly 700 donors were used in a later genetic analysis, which treated that subset as a discovery cohort. Every repertoire in the discovery cohort had been generated on one and the same sequencing platform. Class I and class II HLA loci were covered by the typing at four-digit resolution. The number of typed donors differed by locus: about 620-640 for A, B, C, DRB1 and DQB1; some 500 for DQA1; around 610 for DPA1; and about 450 for DPB1. Four to six DR-DQ haplotypes were handled as single units for association and clustering, since linkage in the cohort was strong. Across roughly 420 genotyped donors of the cohort, an average of approximately 200,000 unique TCR beta nucleotide sequences per donor were sequenced, and roughly 20% of those sequences were non-productive.

Results the study describes overall, beyond this receptor: Because some donors lacked HLA typing at each locus, the association tests relied only on the typed subset. In an earlier analysis of some 640 of the donors, most TCR beta V segments were observed in productive rearrangements about 90% or about 30% of the time, broadly matching IMGT annotations. According to a later analysis, most CMV-associated TCR beta chains appeared to be HLA-restricted, and the HLA associations seemed to be driven largely by CMV exposure. The sequencing pipeline was judged likely to have produced a cluster of highly shared sequence variants as a technical artifact. Because counts were too low, more than 15 rarely observed V segments, including chromosome 9 orphons, were excluded from the earlier analysis of several hundred of the donors. Correlated functional status among segregating V segments might be attributable to linkage disequilibrium, but an unknown experimental factor could not be ruled out. Specific HLA alleles were associated with roughly 16,000 TCR beta sequences at a false discovery rate of 0.05 in a later analysis. While some public TCRs were present in many individuals, most TCR sequences turned up only very rarely across donors. In both the original and validation cohorts, the classifier was reported to diagnose cytomegalovirus status with high specificity and sensitivity. A later genetic analysis associated a missense DCLRE1C variant with V-gene and J-gene trimming of TCR beta chains, and an independent cohort replicated the association. The only immune exposure information available for the cohort was CMV serostatus. Assigning TCR associations to individual alleles was difficult when HLA alleles, especially DR and DQ, strongly co-occurred. A further reported finding was that TCR beta sequences accurately predicted the HLA-A and HLA-B alleles for most subjects in the first cohort. Several of the top co-occurrence clusters appeared to be linked to parvovirus B19, influenza, CMV and Epstein-Barr virus, according to a later analysis. In a later analysis, HLA-associated TCR beta chains were found to be more clonally expanded and to have lower generation probabilities than equally common non-associated chains. Three of the identified cytomegalovirus-associated TCR beta chains were confirmed in vitro to be specific for cytomegalovirus antigens. The study listed 150 to 200 TCR beta chains as associated with cytomegalovirus. The presence/absence analyses assumed that sequencing depth was roughly uniform across donors, and that assumption may not be true. It was suggested by the authors that the approach could potentially be generalized to other disease states and immunological phenotypes. In a later analysis, the rate of TCR association differed among HLA loci, with DRB1 alleles having the most associated TCRs and HLA-C alleles having the fewest. The cohort was sequenced for TCR beta chains only, and without alpha or paired-chain data the features that could be detected were limited. Compared with the 666-donor mean, donors in an Asian-associated ancestry cluster had fewer N-insertions in productive TCRs, according to a later genetic analysis.

The cohort consisted of 650 to 700 healthy bone marrow donors. Cohort members were all nominally healthy when sampled, although unrecorded immune exposures were likely present. The donor was CMV seropositive and belonged to the group of 250 to 300 seropositive cohort members. Every donor gave a peripheral blood sample, and the peripheral blood mononuclear cells from that sample were used for TCR beta sequencing. The Qiagen DNeasy Blood Extraction Kit was used to extract genomic DNA from the blood cell samples. To prepare the library, the immunoSEQ multiplex PCR assay was applied. A mixture of 60 forward primers for TCR Vbeta segments and 13 reverse primers for TCR Jbeta segments was used in the multiplex PCR. The CDR3 region of rearranged TCR beta genes was amplified from genomic DNA by a multiplex PCR assay. The Illumina HiSeq System was used to sequence the amplified TCR beta libraries as 87-base-pair reads. Per the source publication's procedure: In a later analysis, some 80 million unique TCR beta chains were counted across the 666 repertoires, and around 10 million of these chains were shared by at least two donors. A nearest-neighbor algorithm error-corrected the raw reads and collapsed the reads into unique sequences, merging closely related sequences to remove PCR and sequencing errors. CDR3 sequences were aligned to IMGT reference sequences to assign V, D and J gene segments. For a sequence to be retained, a match of at least six nucleotides to both a V gene segment and a J gene segment was required. Rearrangements were called productive when the CDR3 lacked stop codons and stayed in frame with V and J; all others were non-productive. CDR3 was defined by IMGT convention, running from the second conserved V-encoded cysteine to the conserved J-encoded phenylalanine. The earlier analysis of 450 to 750 of the donors excluded any sequence lacking an unambiguous match to a single V gene segment. An earlier analysis of under 750 of the donors called V segments functional above 56.7% productive rearrangements and segregating when the between-donor standard deviation exceeded 5%. To diagnose cytomegalovirus status from the catalog of TCR beta chain sequences, a statistical classification framework was built. In a later analysis, V and J genes were assigned by comparing TCR nucleotide sequences against IMGT/GENE-DB human TR gene sequences. Using the TCRdist pipeline, a later analysis assigned CDR3 sequences along with most-parsimonious VDJ recombination scenarios. In a later analysis, each TCR beta chain was defined by its CDR3 amino acid sequence together with its V-gene family, and reads lacking a unique V-gene family were excluded. In a later analysis, 500 to 650 highly shared, low-generation-probability nucleotide sequences were removed to address suspected cross-contamination and a sequencing artifact. For each public chain, a later analysis derived a clonal expansion index from normalized ranks of inferred template counts within each repertoire. Generation probabilities in a later analysis came from a VDJ recombination model fitted to out-of-frame rearrangements, and those results were checked against IGoR. In a later analysis, hypergeometric tests were used to score TCR-TCR, TCR-HLA and TCR-CMV co-occurrence, with a repertoire-size bias correction applied to TCR pairs. In a later analysis, false discovery rates were estimated by permuting HLA or CMV assignments 20 times. In a later analysis, co-occurring TCRs were grouped using DBSCAN, with TCRdist sequence similarity added in when clustering inside HLA-allele-positive subsets. For co-occurrence clustering, repertoires with fewer than 30,000 or more than 120,000 public chains were excluded, along with roughly 5 repertoires with anomalous nucleotide sharing. The immuneACCESS repertoire file appears here via TCRdb, limited to in-frame rearrangements. These files lack a portion of the clones; in checked studies, under half of the deficit traces to unresolved V genes, and the cause of the others is not known. V and J calls plus clone size are reproduced from that table; the DNA served to infer D and trimming. This sample has 110,000 or so clones in its table, and 65% to 75% of those were observed once. The top ten clonotypes cover around 4% of the sample.

Remarks on this clone: The target of this receptor is not known. No base quality information exists; no much larger clone differs at one position.

The clonotype originates from a woman aged 35 to 49 in good health and CMV-seropositive. Material for sequencing was PBMCs.

In nucleotide form, the sequence is TGTGCCAGCAGCTGGGGACTTCGCGGGGAGCTGTTTTTT. It translates as CASSWGLRGELFF. The sequence joins TRBV11-3 to TRBJ2-2; TRBD2 is possibly the D segment (6 matching bases). The V and J ends are trimmed by 4 bases and 7 bases, leaving 10 bases between them. Based on the germline V gene, the CDR1 and CDR2 sequences are SGHNT and YENEEA. The CDR3 holds 13 amino acids from the cysteine to the phenylalanine. Of the read, only the CDR3 DNA is kept; its 39 bases are in frame from base 1.